The entry that follows covers one TCR beta chain sequence. The sample belongs to a study of neoadjuvant anti-PD-1 for oral cavity cancer. V was pared by 7 bases and J by 5 bases, with 4 bases between. Germline V gives CDR1 SGHNT, CDR2 YYREEE (reference sequence). This CDR3 has 9 amino acids. The time point: after neoadjuvant nivolumab, at surgical resection. Some clones are missing from TCRdb's copy, which holds only in-frame ones; the method was immunoSEQ multiplex PCR. This table holds approximately 68,000 clones, 86% found once. Sequencing used PBMCs, obtained after nivolumab (anti-PD-1) treatment. V and J are TRBV5-4 and TRBJ2-7; D remains unclear. This clonotype originated in a person aged 35-80 years with oral cavity squamous cell carcinoma. The CDR3 DNA is TGTGCCAGCTGGGACGAGCAGTACTTC. Amino acid sequence: CASWDEQYF.